A selection of T cell receptor beta chains follows, all from one sample in a study of CD8 T cell repertoires and HIV-1 epitope variants. Here immunoSEQ multiplex PCR was the method, and the copy in TCRdb shows in-frame clones only, minus some. Of tens of thousands of clones in the sample, around 75% were seen once. Material: uncultured baseline CD8+ T cells from peripheral blood mononuclear cells (PBMCs). All receptors come from a male donor with HIV. The CDR3 runs from the conserved cysteine through the conserved F or W. A D gene is named only where the DNA matches it firmly. Clone size is shown for a subset of rows, as once, few, many or a class of expanded clone.

TRBJ2-7	18	.	TRBV4-2	TRBD1	CASSQELLGQGSSYEQYF	TGTGCCAGCAGCCAAGAACTCCTGGGACAGGGGAGCTCCTACGAGCAGTACTTC
TRBJ2-3	17	.	TRBV4-2	TRBD2	CASSTNPTSERTDTQYF	TGTGCCAGCAGCACTAACCCTACTAGCGAGCGCACAGATACGCAGTATTTT
TRBJ1-2	14	few	TRBV28	TRBD1	CASSGQGIWAGYTF	TGTGCCAGTTCGGGACAGGGTATTTGGGCGGGCTACACCTTC
TRBJ1-4	12	.	TRBV28	.	CASSTVNEKLFF	TGTGCCAGCAGTACAGTGAATGAAAAACTGTTTTTT
TRBJ2-5	15	.	TRBV28	.	CASSPPGLNQETQYF	TGTGCCAGCAGTCCCCCCGGACTAAACCAAGAGACCCAGTACTTC
TRBJ2-5	15	.	TRBV7-6	TRBD1	CASSSDGQGQETQYF	TGTGCCAGCAGCTCAGACGGACAGGGCCAAGAGACCCAGTACTTC
TRBJ2-1	18	.	TRBV5-4	TRBD2	CASSLEAFAGVRYNEQFF	TGTGCCAGCAGCTTGGAGGCTTTTGCGGGGGTAAGATACAATGAGCAGTTCTTC
TRBJ2-3	12	.	TRBV5-1	.	CASSPDSDTQYF	TGCGCCAGCAGCCCAGATTCAGATACGCAGTATTTT
TRBJ2-7	15	few	TRBV7-2	TRBD2	CASSLAAGELYEQYF	TGTGCCAGCAGCTTAGCGGCGGGGGAGCTCTACGAGCAGTACTTC
TRBJ2-7	14	.	TRBV21-1	.	CASSKGQGSHEQYF	TGTGCCAGCAGCAAAGGACAGGGGAGCCACGAGCAGTACTTC
TRBJ1-2	12	many	TRBV28	.	CASSLEYSGYTF	TGTGCCAGCAGTTTAGAGTATAGTGGCTACACCTTC
TRBJ2-7	13	.	TRBV10-3	TRBD1	CAISSGQGYEQYF	TGTGCCATCAGCTCCGGACAGGGCTACGAGCAGTACTTC
TRBJ2-1	16	.	TRBV9	.	CASSATHPRTDNEQFF	TGTGCCAGCAGCGCGACCCATCCTCGGACGGACAATGAGCAGTTCTTC
TRBJ2-1	14	.	TRBV28	.	CASSDLTRRNEQFF	TGTGCCAGCAGCGACCTTACTAGGCGGAATGAGCAGTTCTTC
TRBJ2-7	12	.	TRBV6-1	.	CATRQISYEQYF	TGTGCCACCAGACAGATCTCCTACGAGCAGTACTTC